This T cell receptor (beta chain) appears in the sequencing data of a study of patients and donors after allogeneic stem cell transplantation. V lost 3 bases to trimming and J lost 7 bases; unmatched junction nucleotides: 3. The CDR3 totals 13 residues. CDR1 is SGHRS, CDR2 YFSETQ, per germline. TCRdb recomputed calls from the RT-PCR reads with MiXCR, one row per CDR3 protein. This table holds approximately 200,000 distinct CDR3 sequences, around 41% found once. The sample consisted of blood, either unsorted or a sorted T cell fraction (not recorded which). The genes are TRBV5-1 and TRBJ1-1; the match to TRBD1 covers 10 bases. The receptor comes from a human donor who was either an allogeneic HSCT recipient or a stem cell or donor lymphocyte infusion donor (not recorded which). It is not recorded whose cells these are; they may come from a transplant donor. CDR3 DNA sequence: TGCGCCAGCAGCTCCGGGACAGGGGTTGAAGCTTTCTTT. This translates into CASSSGTGVEAFF.